This T cell receptor beta chain came from a study of blood T cell repertoires in COVID-19 (dated by TCRdb to the early 2020s). General notes on the study: The collaborator samples originated in the United States, Italy and Spain and spanned the acute and convalescent phases of COVID-19. The prospective study material was composed of cDNA or gDNA derived from T cells, B-cell-depleted T cells, or PBMCs. Deeply sampled blood TCRbeta repertoires from subjects exposed to, actively infected with, or recovered from COVID-19 were included in the dataset. The repertoires were released in a freely available public database intended as a resource for research on the immune response to SARS-CoV-2. Samples came from the ongoing ImmuneRACE study (first 160 participants) plus 1,254 subjects from 6 global collaborators. Nearly every sample came with metadata listing a de-identified subject ID, COVID-19 status, age in years and sex. Where available, HLA class I and class II types were obtained from metadata supplied by the sample provider rather than from assay-based typing.

Each collaborating institution followed its own protocols to collect whole blood in K2EDTA tubes. Collaborator samples were shipped for TCRbeta analysis as frozen whole blood, isolated PBMCs, or DNA extracted from either sample type. A word on this clone: Its antigen is currently not known. Base-call qualities are not available, and no considerably larger clone is one nucleotide away.

TCRbeta CDR3 regions were amplified from genomic DNA by means of the immunoSEQ Assay, a bias-controlled multiplex PCR. The study's processing was this. Within the assay, amplification of reference gene primers was used to estimate how many nucleated cells each sample contained. To quantify the absolute abundance of each unique TCRbeta CDR3 rearrangement, sequence reads were collapsed and filtered. For each sample, productive Simpson clonality was calculated as the square root of Simpson's diversity index over productive rearrangements. The source is immuneACCESS, and TCRdb retained only in-frame sequences with V and J called. Part of the clones is not carried over; for the studies checked, unresolved V genes explain less than half of this, and the remainder is unexplained. D and trimming come from the DNA, and the V and J calls and clone size come from that table. The sample table records approximately 190,000 clones; under 90% of these occur just once. Clones ranked in the top ten supply under 15% of the sample.

The paper as a whole reports these results and caveats: The quantity of clinical and demographic metadata differed by source and by participant and was supplied without curation.

A distance of 5 bases separates the germline ends of V and J, which lose 3 bases and 0 bases respectively. The CDR3 contains 13 residues, cysteine and phenylalanine counted. Of all the DNA, just the CDR3 is kept, 39 bases in frame from base 1. CDR1 and CDR2 were assigned from the germline V gene as SGHDN and FVKESK. This chain joins TRBV14 to TRBJ1-1; the D segment cannot be called with confidence. Material for sequencing was peripheral blood. This receptor was obtained from a man aged 25-45 years with active or convalescent COVID-19. The sequenced DNA is TGTGCCAGCAGCCAGGGCATGAACACTGAAGCTTTCTTT. This gives the protein CASSQGMNTEAFF.